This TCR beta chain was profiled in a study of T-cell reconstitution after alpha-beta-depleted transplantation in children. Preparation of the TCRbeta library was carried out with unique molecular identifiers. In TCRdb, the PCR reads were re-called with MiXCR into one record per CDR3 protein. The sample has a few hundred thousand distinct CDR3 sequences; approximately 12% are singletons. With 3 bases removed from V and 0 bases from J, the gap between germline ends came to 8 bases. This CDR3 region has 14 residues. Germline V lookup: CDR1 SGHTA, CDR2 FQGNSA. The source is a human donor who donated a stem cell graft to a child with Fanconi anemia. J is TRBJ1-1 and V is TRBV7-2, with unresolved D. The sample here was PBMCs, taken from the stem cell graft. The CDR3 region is CASSFSPVNTEAFF. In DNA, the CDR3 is TGTGCCAGCAGCTTCTCGCCGGTGAACACTGAAGCTTTCTTT.